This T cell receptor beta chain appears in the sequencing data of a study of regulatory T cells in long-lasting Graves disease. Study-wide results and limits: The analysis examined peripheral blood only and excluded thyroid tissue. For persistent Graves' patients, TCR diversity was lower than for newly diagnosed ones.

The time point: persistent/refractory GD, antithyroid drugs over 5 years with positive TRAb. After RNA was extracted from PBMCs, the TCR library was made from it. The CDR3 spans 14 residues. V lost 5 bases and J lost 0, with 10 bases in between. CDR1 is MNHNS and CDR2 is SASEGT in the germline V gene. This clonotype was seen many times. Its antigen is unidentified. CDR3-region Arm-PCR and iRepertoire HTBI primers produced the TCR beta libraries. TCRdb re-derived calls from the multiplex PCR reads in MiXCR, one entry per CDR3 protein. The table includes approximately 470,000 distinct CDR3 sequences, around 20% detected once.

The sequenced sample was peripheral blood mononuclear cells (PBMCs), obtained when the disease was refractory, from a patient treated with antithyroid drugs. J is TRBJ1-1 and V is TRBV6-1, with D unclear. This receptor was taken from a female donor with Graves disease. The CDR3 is CASSKQLMNTEAFF. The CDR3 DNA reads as TGTGCCAGCAGTAAACAGCTCATGAACACTGAAGCTTTCTTT.